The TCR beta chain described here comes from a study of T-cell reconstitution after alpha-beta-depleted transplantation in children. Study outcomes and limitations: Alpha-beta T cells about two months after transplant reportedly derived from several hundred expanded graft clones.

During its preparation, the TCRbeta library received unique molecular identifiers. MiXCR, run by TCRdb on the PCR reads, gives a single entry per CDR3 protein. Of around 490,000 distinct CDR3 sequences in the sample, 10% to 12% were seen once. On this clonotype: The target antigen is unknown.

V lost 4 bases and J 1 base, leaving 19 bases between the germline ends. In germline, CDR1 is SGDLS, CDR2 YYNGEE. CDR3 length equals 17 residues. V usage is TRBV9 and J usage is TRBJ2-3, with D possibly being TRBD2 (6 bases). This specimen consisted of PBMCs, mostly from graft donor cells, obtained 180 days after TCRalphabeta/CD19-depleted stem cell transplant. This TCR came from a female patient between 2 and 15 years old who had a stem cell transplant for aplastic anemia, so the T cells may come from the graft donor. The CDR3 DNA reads TGTGCCAGCAGCCCCCGGGGGATACAGGTTCGCACAGATACGCAGTATTTT. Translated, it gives CASSPRGIQVRTDTQYF.